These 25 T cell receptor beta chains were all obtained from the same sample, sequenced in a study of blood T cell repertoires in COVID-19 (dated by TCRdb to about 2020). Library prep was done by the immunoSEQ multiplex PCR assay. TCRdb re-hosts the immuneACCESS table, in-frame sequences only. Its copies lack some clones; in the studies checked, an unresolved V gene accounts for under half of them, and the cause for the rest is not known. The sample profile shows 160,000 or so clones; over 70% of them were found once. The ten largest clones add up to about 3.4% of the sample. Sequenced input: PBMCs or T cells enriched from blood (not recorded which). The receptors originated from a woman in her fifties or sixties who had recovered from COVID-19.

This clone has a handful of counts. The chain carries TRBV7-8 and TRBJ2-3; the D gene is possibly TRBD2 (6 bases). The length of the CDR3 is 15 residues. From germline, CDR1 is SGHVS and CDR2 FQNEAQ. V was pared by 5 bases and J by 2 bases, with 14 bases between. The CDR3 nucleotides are TGTGCCAGCAGCCTAAGACTAGAGGCCACAGATACGCAGTATTTT. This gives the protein CASSLRLEATDTQYF.

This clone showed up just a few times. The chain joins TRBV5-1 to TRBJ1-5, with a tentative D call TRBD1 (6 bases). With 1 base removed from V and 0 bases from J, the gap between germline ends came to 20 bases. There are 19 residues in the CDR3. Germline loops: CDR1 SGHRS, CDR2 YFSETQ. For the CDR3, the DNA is TGCGCCAGCAGCTTGACGGGACAAGGTCCTTTTTATAGCAATCAGCCCCAGCATTTT. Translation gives CASSLTGQGPFYSNQPQHF.

The CDR3 DNA reads as TGCGCCAGCAGTGATCGGGACAGAGAGAACACCGGGGAGCTGTTTTTT. Protein: CASSDRDRENTGELFF. The chain combines TRBV10-1 with TRBJ2-2; the match to TRBD1 covers 7 bases. V lost 3 bases to trimming and J lost 1 base; unmatched junction nucleotides: 5. The CDR3 runs to 16 residues. CDR1 and CDR2 (germline): WNHNN, SYGVQD (reference sequence).

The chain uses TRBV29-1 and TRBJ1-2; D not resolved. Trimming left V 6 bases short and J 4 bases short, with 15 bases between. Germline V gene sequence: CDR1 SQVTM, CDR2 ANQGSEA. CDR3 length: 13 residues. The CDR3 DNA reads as TGCAGCGTCAACGGGGTTGCTGGCTATGGCTACACCTTC. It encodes CSVNGVAGYGYTF.

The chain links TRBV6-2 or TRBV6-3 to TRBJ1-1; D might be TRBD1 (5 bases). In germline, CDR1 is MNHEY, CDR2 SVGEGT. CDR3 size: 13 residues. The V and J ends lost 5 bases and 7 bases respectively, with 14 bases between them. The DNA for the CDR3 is TGTGCCAGCAGTGGCAGGGATTCTTTTGAAGCTTTCTTT. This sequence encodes CASSGRDSFEAFF.

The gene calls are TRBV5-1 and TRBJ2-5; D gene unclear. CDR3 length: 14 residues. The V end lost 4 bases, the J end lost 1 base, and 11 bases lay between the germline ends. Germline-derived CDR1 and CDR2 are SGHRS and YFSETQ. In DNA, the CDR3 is TGCGCCAGCAGCACACTTGACATCCAAGAGACCCAGTACTTC. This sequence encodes CASSTLDIQETQYF.

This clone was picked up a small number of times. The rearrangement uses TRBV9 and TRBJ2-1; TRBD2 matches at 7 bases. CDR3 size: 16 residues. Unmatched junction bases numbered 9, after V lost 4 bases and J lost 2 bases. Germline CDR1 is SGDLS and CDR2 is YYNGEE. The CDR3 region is CASSRREGLTYNEQFF. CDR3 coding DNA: TGTGCCAGCAGCCGTAGGGAGGGACTTACCTACAATGAGCAGTTCTTC.

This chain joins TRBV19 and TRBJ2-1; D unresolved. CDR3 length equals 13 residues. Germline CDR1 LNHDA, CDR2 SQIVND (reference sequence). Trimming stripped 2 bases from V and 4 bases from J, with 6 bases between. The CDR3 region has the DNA TGTGCCAGTAGTATACGCGCGTACAATGAGCAGTTCTTC. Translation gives CASSIRAYNEQFF.

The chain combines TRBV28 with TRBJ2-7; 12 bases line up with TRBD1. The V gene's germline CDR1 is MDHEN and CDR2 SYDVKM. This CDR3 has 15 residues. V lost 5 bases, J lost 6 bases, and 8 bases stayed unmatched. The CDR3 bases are TGTGCCAGCAGTCTAGCTGGGACAGGGGGCCTCGAGCAGTACTTC. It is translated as CASSLAGTGGLEQYF. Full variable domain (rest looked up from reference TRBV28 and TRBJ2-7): DVKVTQSSRYLVKRTGEKVFLECVQDMDHENMFWYRQDPGLGLRLIYFSYDVKMKEKGDIPEGYSVSREKKERFSLILESASTNQTSMYLCASSLAGTGGLEQYFGPGTRLTVT.

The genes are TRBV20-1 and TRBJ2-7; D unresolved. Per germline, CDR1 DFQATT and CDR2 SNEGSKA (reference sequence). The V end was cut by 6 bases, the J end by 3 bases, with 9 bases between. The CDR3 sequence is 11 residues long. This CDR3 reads CSASDNYEQYF. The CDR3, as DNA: TGCAGTGCCAGCGATAACTACGAGCAGTACTTC.

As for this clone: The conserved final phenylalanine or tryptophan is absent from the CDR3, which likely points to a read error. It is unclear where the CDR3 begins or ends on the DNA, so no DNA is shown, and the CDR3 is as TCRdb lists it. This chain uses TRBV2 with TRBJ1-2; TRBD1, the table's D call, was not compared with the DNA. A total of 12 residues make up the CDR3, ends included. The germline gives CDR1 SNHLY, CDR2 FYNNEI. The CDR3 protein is CASSEAGTVPSD.

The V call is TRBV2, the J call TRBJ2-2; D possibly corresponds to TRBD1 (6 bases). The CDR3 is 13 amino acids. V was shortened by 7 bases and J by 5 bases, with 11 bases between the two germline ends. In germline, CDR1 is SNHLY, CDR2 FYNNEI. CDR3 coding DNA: TGTGCCAGCAAAGGCAGGGGTACCGGGGAGCTGTTTTTT. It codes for CASKGRGTGELFF.

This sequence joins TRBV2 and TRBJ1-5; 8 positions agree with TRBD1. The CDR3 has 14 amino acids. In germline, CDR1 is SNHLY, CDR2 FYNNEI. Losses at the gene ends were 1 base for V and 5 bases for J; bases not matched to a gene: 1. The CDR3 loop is CASSEVQGDQPQHF. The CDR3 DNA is TGTGCCAGCAGTGAAGTACAGGGGGATCAGCCCCAGCATTTT. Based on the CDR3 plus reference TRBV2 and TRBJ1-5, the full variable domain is EPEVTQTPSHQVTQMGQEVILRCVPISNHLYFYWYRQILGQKVEFLVSFYNNEISEKSEIFDDQFSVERPDGSNFTLKIRSTKLEDSAMYFCASSEVQGDQPQHFGDGTRLSIL.

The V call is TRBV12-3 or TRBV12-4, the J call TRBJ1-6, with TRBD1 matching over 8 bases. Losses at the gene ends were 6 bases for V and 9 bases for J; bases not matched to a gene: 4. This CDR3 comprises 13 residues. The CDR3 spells CASRGQDTSPLHF. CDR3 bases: TGTGCCAGCAGGGGACAGGATACTTCACCCCTCCACTTT.

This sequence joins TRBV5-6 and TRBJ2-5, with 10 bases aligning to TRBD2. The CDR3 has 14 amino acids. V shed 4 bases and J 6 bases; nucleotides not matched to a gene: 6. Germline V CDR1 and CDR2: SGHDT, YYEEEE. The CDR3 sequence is CASSTAGGRQTQYF. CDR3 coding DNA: TGTGCCAGCAGCACAGCGGGGGGGCGGCAGACCCAGTACTTC.

Here the CDR3 reads CASRVGRMNGYTF. The CDR3 nucleotides read TGTGCCAGCAGGGTGGGGCGCATGAACGGCTACACCTTC. V is TRBV6-4 and J is TRBJ1-2; tentatively, D is TRBD1 (5 bases). Germline V gene sequence: CDR1 MRHNA, CDR2 SNTAGT. The V end lost 6 bases, the J end lost 8 bases, and 16 bases lay between the germline ends. The CDR3 contains 13 residues.

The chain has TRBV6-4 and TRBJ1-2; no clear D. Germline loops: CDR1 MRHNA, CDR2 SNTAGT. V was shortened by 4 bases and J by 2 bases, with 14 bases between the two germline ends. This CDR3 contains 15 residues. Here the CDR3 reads CASSASRTGNYGYTF. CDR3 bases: TGTGCCAGCAGTGCCTCCAGAACGGGGAACTATGGCTACACCTTC.

The CDR3 nucleotides read TGTGCCAGCAGCTTGGGACAGGTGGTTTCACCCCTCCACTTT. Its protein product is CASSLGQVVSPLHF. The V call is TRBV5-5, the J call TRBJ1-6, with D tentatively TRBD1 (6 bases). This CDR3 has 14 residues. Trimming stripped 0 bases from V and 9 bases from J, with 10 bases between. The germline gives CDR1 SGHKS, CDR2 YYEKEE (reference sequence).

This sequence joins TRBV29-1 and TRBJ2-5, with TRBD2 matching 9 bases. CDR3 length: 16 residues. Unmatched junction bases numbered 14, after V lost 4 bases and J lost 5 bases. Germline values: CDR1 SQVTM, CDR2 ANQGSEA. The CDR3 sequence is CSVVWAWRGGLETQYF. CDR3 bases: TGCAGCGTTGTATGGGCCTGGCGGGGGGGCCTGGAGACCCAGTACTTC.

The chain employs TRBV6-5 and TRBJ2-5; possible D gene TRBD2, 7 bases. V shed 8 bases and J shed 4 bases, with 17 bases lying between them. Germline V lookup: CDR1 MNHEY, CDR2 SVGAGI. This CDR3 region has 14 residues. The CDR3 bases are TGTGCCAGCCTTGGGGGGGGCGCGGGAGAGACCCAGTACTTC. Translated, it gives CASLGGGAGETQYF.

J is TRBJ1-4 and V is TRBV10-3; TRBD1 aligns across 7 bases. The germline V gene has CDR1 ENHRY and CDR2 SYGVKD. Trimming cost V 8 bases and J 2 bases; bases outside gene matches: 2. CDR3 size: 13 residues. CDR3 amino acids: CAIRGQTNEKLFF. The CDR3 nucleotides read TGTGCCATCCGGGGACAGACTAATGAAAAACTGTTTTTT.

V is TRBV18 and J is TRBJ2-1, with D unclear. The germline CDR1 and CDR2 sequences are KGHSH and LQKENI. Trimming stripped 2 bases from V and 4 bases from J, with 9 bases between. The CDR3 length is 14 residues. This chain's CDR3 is CASSPGPLYNEQFF. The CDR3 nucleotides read TGTGCCAGCTCACCAGGGCCCCTTTACAATGAGCAGTTCTTC.

CDR3 nucleotide sequence: TGTGCCAGTACCGTATTAGGACAGGGGGAACGTGAAGCTTTCTTT. Encoded protein: CASTVLGQGEREAFF. The chain carries TRBV19 and TRBJ1-1; 10 bases fit TRBD1. V lost 7 bases and J lost 7; bases outside the gene matches: 12. This CDR3 region has 15 residues. CDR1 LNHDA and CDR2 SQIVND come from the germline V gene (reference sequence).

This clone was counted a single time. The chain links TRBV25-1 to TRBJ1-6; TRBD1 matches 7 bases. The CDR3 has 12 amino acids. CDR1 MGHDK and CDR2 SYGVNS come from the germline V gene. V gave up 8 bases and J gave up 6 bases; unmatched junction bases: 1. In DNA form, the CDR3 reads TGTGCCAGCGGGACAGTTAATTCACCCCTCCACTTT. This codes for CASGTVNSPLHF.

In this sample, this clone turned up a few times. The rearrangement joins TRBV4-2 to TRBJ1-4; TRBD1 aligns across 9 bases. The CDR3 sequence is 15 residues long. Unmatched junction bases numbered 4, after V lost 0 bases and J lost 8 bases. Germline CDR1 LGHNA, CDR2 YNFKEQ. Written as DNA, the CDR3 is TGTGCCAGCAGCCAAGAAGACAGGGGGGTCGAAAAACTGTTTTTT. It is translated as CASSQEDRGVEKLFF.